Below are 10 T cell receptor beta chains sequenced from a single sample in a study of post-analysis software for immune sequencing data. Unique molecular identifiers had been added to the TCR beta cDNA libraries. Each CDR3 protein gets one entry after TCRdb re-called the PCR reads with MiXCR. The sample has hundreds of thousands of distinct CDR3 sequences; 44% are singletons. Findings of the study overall: Compared with controls, patients had more of five TRBV segments, including TRBV5-6, TRBV5-1 and TRBV20-1.

Antigens of these TCRs are unknown. Sequenced sample: blood. These receptor sequences come from a girl aged 5 to 17 with multiple sclerosis.

The rearrangement links TRBV29-1 to TRBJ1-1; D remains unclear. This CDR3 is 13 amino acids long. Trimming stripped 4 bases from V and 2 bases from J, with 11 bases between. Per the germline V gene, CDR1 is SQVTM and CDR2 is ANQGSEA. For the CDR3, the DNA is TGCAGCGTTGCTCATTCGGGAAACACTGAAGCTTTCTTT. Translated: CSVAHSGNTEAFF.

A few counts support this clonotype. The rearrangement joins TRBV2 to TRBJ2-3; D may match TRBD1 or TRBD2 (5 bases each). Germline CDR1 SNHLY, CDR2 FYNNEI. V was shortened by 2 bases and J by 3 bases, with 12 bases between the two germline ends. The CDR3 is 15 amino acids. The CDR3 reads CASSESRGGTDTQYF. The CDR3 nucleotides are TGTGCCAGCAGTGAAAGTAGGGGCGGGACAGATACGCAGTATTTT.

This clonotype was observed a handful of times. The chain couples TRBV4-2 to TRBJ2-7; possible D gene TRBD1, 6 bases. Trimming took off 0 bases at V and 4 bases at J, with 13 bases between the two ends. Looked up from germline, CDR1 is LGHNA and CDR2 is YNFKEQ. The CDR3 runs to 15 residues. The CDR3 DNA is TGTGCCAGCAGCCAAGAAGGTCAGGGGCAATACGAGCAGTACTTC. Its translation is CASSQEGQGQYEQYF.

This chain links TRBV5-6 with TRBJ1-1; D gene uncertain. The CDR3 length is 16 residues. CDR1 and CDR2 from the germline V gene are SGHDT and YYEEEE. V was cut by 0 bases and J by 0 bases, with 12 bases left in between. The CDR3 DNA follows: TGTGCCAGCAGCTTGGTCGGAGAACTAATGAACACTGAAGCTTTCTTT. It encodes CASSLVGELMNTEAFF.

V gene TRBV12-3 or TRBV12-4 combines with J gene TRBJ1-1, with D perhaps matching TRBD1 (5 bases). The ends were cut back, 6 bases at V and 3 bases at J, with 23 bases in the middle. The CDR3 is 17 amino acids. The CDR3 is CASRDLGKGLGDTEAFF. The CDR3, as DNA: TGTGCCAGCAGGGACCTCGGCAAGGGGCTCGGTGACACTGAAGCTTTCTTT.

The CDR3 spells CASSLPTPGAGGGWFF. Here the CDR3 DNA reads TGTGCCAGCAGTTTACCTACACCTGGAGCCGGAGGGGGATGGTTTTTT. V is TRBV12-3 or TRBV12-4 and J is TRBJ1-4, with a weak D call TRBD1 (6 bases). The CDR3 sequence is 16 residues long. V was cut by 2 bases and J by 16 bases, with 26 bases left in between.

This chain joins TRBV5-1 and TRBJ2-1; TRBD2 aligns across 7 bases. Germline V gives CDR1 SGHRS, CDR2 YFSETQ. This CDR3 is built from 18 residues. V was pared by 3 bases and J by 8 bases, with 20 bases of the junction left unmatched. The CDR3 bases are TGCGCCAGCAGCTCCCCCCCATCGCGGGAGAGGGGTAGCGATGAGCAGTTCTTC. It translates to CASSSPPSRERGSDEQFF.

This clonotype came up a few times. This chain connects TRBV5-6 to TRBJ2-1, with TRBD1 identical over 11 bases. Losses at the gene ends were 4 bases for V and 6 bases for J; bases not matched to a gene: 9. The germline V gene encodes CDR1 SGHDT and CDR2 YYEEEE. The CDR3 sequence is 16 residues long. DNA of the CDR3: TGTGCCAGCAGCAGTGATCCCGGGACAGGGGGCAATGAGCAGTTCTTC. Amino acids: CASSSDPGTGGNEQFF.

This clonotype was observed a handful of times. The chain employs TRBV4-2 and TRBJ2-1, with D maybe TRBD1 (6 bases). V lost 2 bases and J 2 bases, leaving 10 bases between the germline ends. CDR1 and CDR2 (germline): LGHNA, YNFKEQ. This CDR3 region has 15 residues. The CDR3 sequence is CASSQLGQPYNEQFF. CDR3 coding DNA: TGTGCCAGCAGCCAACTGGGACAACCCTACAATGAGCAGTTCTTC.

The chain joins TRBV6-6 to TRBJ2-7, with no clear D. This CDR3 has 14 residues. Per germline, CDR1 MNHNY and CDR2 SVGAGI (reference sequence). V gave up 5 bases and J gave up 7 bases, with 18 bases separating them. Written as DNA, the CDR3 is TGTGCCAGCAGTGATCAGAGTCAGGTTATTGAGCAGTACTTC. Protein: CASSDQSQVIEQYF.